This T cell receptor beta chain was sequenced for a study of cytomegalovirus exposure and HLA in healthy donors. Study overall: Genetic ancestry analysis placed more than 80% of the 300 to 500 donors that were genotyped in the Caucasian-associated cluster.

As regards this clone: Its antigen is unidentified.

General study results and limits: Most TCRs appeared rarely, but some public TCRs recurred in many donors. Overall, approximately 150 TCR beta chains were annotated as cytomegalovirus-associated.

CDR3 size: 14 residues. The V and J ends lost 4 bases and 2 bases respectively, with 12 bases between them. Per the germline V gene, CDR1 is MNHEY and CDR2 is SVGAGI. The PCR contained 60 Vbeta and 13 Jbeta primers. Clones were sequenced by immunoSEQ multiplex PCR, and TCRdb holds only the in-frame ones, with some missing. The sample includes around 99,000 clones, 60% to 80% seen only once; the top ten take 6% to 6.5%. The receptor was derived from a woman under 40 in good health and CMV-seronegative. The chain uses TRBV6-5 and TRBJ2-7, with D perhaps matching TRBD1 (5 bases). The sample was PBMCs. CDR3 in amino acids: CASSSGAFPYEQYF. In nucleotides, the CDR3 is TGTGCCAGCAGTTCTGGGGCCTTTCCCTACGAGCAGTACTTC.